This is a list of T cell receptor beta chains from one sample in a study of early T cells in non-severe SARS-CoV-2 infection. TCRdb reprocessed the 5' RACE reads via MiXCR and lists one record per CDR3 protein. The profile shows about 81,000 distinct CDR3 sequences, 5% to 6.5% of them singletons. The sequencing input was whole blood. The receptors were sampled from an adult who was a healthcare worker with PCR-confirmed SARS-CoV-2 infection or an uninfected control (not recorded which). The CDR3 runs from the conserved cysteine through the conserved F or W. D genes are given only for firm matches. Not all rows give a size; the values are once, few, many and, for expanded clones, a class.

d_gene: -; j_gene: TRBJ2-5; v_gene: TRBV7-2; abundance: few; CDR3nt: TGTGCCAGCAGAAAAAACAGAGGGACACAAGAGACCCAGTACTTC; CDR3aa: CASRKNRGTQETQYF
d_gene: -; j_gene: TRBJ2-2; v_gene: TRBV19; abundance: -; CDR3nt: TGTGCCAGTAGTAAAAACAGACCGACGAACACCGGGGAGCTGTTTTTT; CDR3aa: CASSKNRPTNTGELFF
d_gene: TRBD1; j_gene: TRBJ2-1; v_gene: TRBV28; abundance: many; CDR3nt: TGTGCCAGCAGGGAAGGGACAGCCAGGGATGAGCAGTTCTTC; CDR3aa: CASREGTARDEQFF
d_gene: -; j_gene: TRBJ1-5; v_gene: TRBV20-1; abundance: few; CDR3nt: TGCAGTGCTAGTCAAAGGAGCGGGGGACTCGATCAGCCCCAGCATTTT; CDR3aa: CSASQRSGGLDQPQHF
d_gene: TRBD1; j_gene: TRBJ1-1; v_gene: TRBV9; abundance: few; CDR3nt: TGTGCCAGCAGCGTTGGGGCCGGGACAGGGTCAAACACTGAAGCTTTCTTT; CDR3aa: CASSVGAGTGSNTEAFF
d_gene: TRBD2; j_gene: TRBJ2-7; v_gene: TRBV20-1; abundance: -; CDR3nt: TGCAGTGCTAGAGCGGGGGGACCTTACGAGCAGTACTTC; CDR3aa: CSARAGGPYEQYF
d_gene: -; j_gene: TRBJ1-2; v_gene: TRBV25-1; abundance: -; CDR3nt: TGTGCCAGCAGACGCGGTTTCGACTATGGCTACACCTTC; CDR3aa: CASRRGFDYGYTF
d_gene: -; j_gene: TRBJ1-2; v_gene: TRBV20-1; abundance: few; CDR3nt: TGCAGTGCTAGTCCGGCGGACTATGGCTACACCTTC; CDR3aa: CSASPADYGYTF
d_gene: -; j_gene: TRBJ2-7; v_gene: TRBV7-9; abundance: -; CDR3nt: TGTGCCAGCAGCCCTTATGGGGCTAGCGCGAGCTCCTACGAGCAGTACTTC; CDR3aa: CASSPYGASASSYEQYF
d_gene: TRBD1; j_gene: TRBJ2-3; v_gene: TRBV7-2; abundance: many; CDR3nt: TGTGCCAGCAGCTTAGTACTACAGGGGGCGGATACGCAGTATTTT; CDR3aa: CASSLVLQGADTQYF
d_gene: -; j_gene: TRBJ2-6; v_gene: TRBV5-4; abundance: -; CDR3nt: TGTGCCAGCAGCCTTGGTCGGGGCAACTCTGGGGCCAACGTCCTGACTTTC; CDR3aa: CASSLGRGNSGANVLTF
d_gene: TRBD1; j_gene: TRBJ1-6; v_gene: TRBV30; abundance: many; CDR3nt: TGTGCCTGGGCCCCGGGACAGGGGAATAATTCACCCCTCCACTTT; CDR3aa: CAWAPGQGNNSPLHF
d_gene: -; j_gene: TRBJ1-5; v_gene: TRBV20-1; abundance: few; CDR3nt: TGCAGTGCTAGAGAACTCCAGGGTAGTCGCAATCAGCCCCAGCATTTT; CDR3aa: CSARELQGSRNQPQHF
d_gene: TRBD2; j_gene: TRBJ2-5; v_gene: TRBV10-2; abundance: many; CDR3nt: TGCGCCAGCAGTGAGTTTGGCGGGGGGCAGACCCAGTACTTC; CDR3aa: CASSEFGGGQTQYF
d_gene: -; j_gene: TRBJ2-3; v_gene: TRBV28; abundance: few; CDR3nt: TGTGCCAGCAGTTCCCACCGGGGGTTGACAGATACGCAGTATTTT; CDR3aa: CASSSHRGLTDTQYF
d_gene: TRBD1; j_gene: TRBJ1-2; v_gene: TRBV20-1; abundance: -; CDR3nt: TGCAGTGCTAGTAGGACAGGGGACTATGGCTACACCTTC; CDR3aa: CSASRTGDYGYTF
d_gene: TRBD2; j_gene: TRBJ2-7; v_gene: TRBV7-2; abundance: few; CDR3nt: TGTGCCAGCAGCTTGGGCAGGGGGACTAGCGGGACCTCCTACGAGCAGTACTTC; CDR3aa: CASSLGRGTSGTSYEQYF
d_gene: -; j_gene: TRBJ1-2; v_gene: TRBV2; abundance: -; CDR3nt: TGTGCCAGCAGTGAAGGGGCGGGCGGAGTCTATGGCTACACCTTC; CDR3aa: CASSEGAGGVYGYTF
d_gene: -; j_gene: TRBJ1-2; v_gene: TRBV5-1; abundance: -; CDR3nt: TGCGCCAGCAGCTTGAGTCCCCAGGATGGCTACACCTTC; CDR3aa: CASSLSPQDGYTF
d_gene: -; j_gene: TRBJ2-3; v_gene: TRBV10-3; abundance: -; CDR3nt: TGTGCCATCAGGGGTGTAGGGAGGCCCTACACAGATACGCAGTATTTT; CDR3aa: CAIRGVGRPYTDTQYF
d_gene: -; j_gene: TRBJ1-1; v_gene: TRBV7-9; abundance: few; CDR3nt: TGTGCCAGCAGCCCCAACAAGAACACTGAAGCTTTCTTT; CDR3aa: CASSPNKNTEAFF